These 13 T cell receptor beta chains were sequenced from one sample in a study of response to subunit inactivated influenza vaccine. TCRdb passed the RT-PCR reads through MiXCR, listing each CDR3 protein once. The profile shows 400,000 to 650,000 distinct CDR3 sequences, roughly 7.6% of them singletons. The sample consisted of PBMCs from blood, taken roughly 24 months after vaccination. The receptors derive from a man between 50 and 75 years old who received an inactivated influenza vaccine.

In this sample, this clonotype turned up many times. V gene TRBV6-2 or TRBV6-3 combines with J gene TRBJ2-1; 7 positions agree with TRBD2. The germline CDR1 and CDR2 sequences are MNHEY and SVGEGT. V lost 10 bases and J lost 7; bases outside the gene matches: 4. The CDR3 has 11 amino acids. CDR3 in DNA: TGTGCCACCCTGGGAGGGAATGAGCAGTTCTTC. It yields the protein CATLGGNEQFF.

The sample holds many counts of this clonotype. The J gene is TRBJ2-1, the V gene TRBV5-1; 10 bases are a match to TRBD2. J lost 4 bases, V lost 0 bases, and 4 bases had no gene match. CDR3 length: 16 residues. Germline V gene lookup returns CDR1 SGHRS and CDR2 YFSETQ. The DNA for the CDR3 is TGCGCCAGCAGCTTGGGGGGGACTAGCGCATACAATGAGCAGTTCTTC. Translated: CASSLGGTSAYNEQFF.

This clonotype was counted ten times or more. The V call is TRBV7-9, the J call TRBJ2-5, with unresolved D. The germline V gene has CDR1 SEHNR and CDR2 FQNEAQ (reference sequence). This CDR3 spans 14 amino acids. V was clipped by 3 bases and J by 7 bases, with 15 bases between them. Here the CDR3 DNA reads TGTGCCAGCAGCTTGGGTCATAAAGGGCCGACCCAGTACTTC. Translating gives CASSLGHKGPTQYF.

This clonotype was picked up many times. The rearrangement uses TRBV20-1 and TRBJ2-1; no clear D gene. CDR1 is DFQATT, CDR2 SNEGSKA, per germline (reference sequence). CDR3 length equals 12 residues. Trimming took 3 bases from V and 6 from J, leaving 9 bases between them. DNA of the CDR3: TGCAGTGCTAGGGCCGACTCCAATGAGCAGTTCTTC. Translated, it gives CSARADSNEQFF.

This clonotype was observed a handful of times. CDR3 amino acids: CASLKVGFGETQYF. Here the CDR3 DNA reads TGTGCCAGCCTAAAAGTTGGGTTTGGTGAGACCCAGTACTTC. V gene TRBV12-1 combines with J gene TRBJ2-5. TRBV12-1 is a documented pseudogene. The CDR3 covers 14 residues.

The rearrangement links TRBV6-5 to TRBJ1-5; D not certain. V was pared by 2 bases and J by 7 bases, with 12 bases between. The CDR3 is made up of 14 amino acids. CDR1 and CDR2 (germline): MNHEY, SVGAGI. The chain's CDR3 is CASSYMRVAQPQHF. The CDR3 DNA follows: TGTGCCAGCAGTTACATGAGGGTAGCACAGCCCCAGCATTTT.

CDR3 bases: TGTGCCAGCAGTACAGGACGGGTCTCTGGAAACACCATATATTTT. Its protein product is CASSTGRVSGNTIYF. The V gene is TRBV6-1, the J gene TRBJ1-3; possibly TRBD1 for D (5 bases). Germline lookup yields CDR1 MNHNS and CDR2 SASEGT. The CDR3 is made up of 15 amino acids. The ends were cut back, 5 bases at V and 0 bases at J, with 11 bases in the middle.

A few counts support this clonotype. The chain employs TRBV20-1 and TRBJ1-5, with 7 bases aligning to TRBD1. The length of the CDR3 is 13 residues. After removal of 6 bases from V and 7 bases from J, the junction contained 9 bases not matched to a gene. CDR1 is DFQATT, CDR2 SNEGSKA, per germline (reference sequence). The CDR3 bases are TGCAGTGCCCTCCGGGACAGAGGACAGCCCCAGCATTTT. This sequence encodes CSALRDRGQPQHF.

On this clonotype: Since a much larger clone is just one base distant, this may be a read error. The chain has TRBV28 and TRBJ2-3; D may be TRBD2 (5 bases). Looked up from germline, CDR1 is MDHEN and CDR2 is SYDVKM. The CDR3 runs 13 residues. The CDR3 DNA reads TGTGCCGGCAGTACTCAGCCCGGGATCCACGTGTATTTT. This sequence encodes CAGSTQPGIHVYF.

The chain combines TRBV20-1 with TRBJ1-3, with D uncertain. Germline CDR1 and CDR2: DFQATT and SNEGSKA (reference sequence). Trimming left V 0 bases short and J 6 bases short, with 9 bases between. The CDR3 contains 13 residues. CDR3 residues: CSARDQNKNTIYF. In DNA, the CDR3 is TGCAGTGCTAGAGACCAAAATAAAAACACCATATATTTT.

This clonotype was counted many times. V is TRBV12-3 or TRBV12-4 and J is TRBJ2-7; D gene unclear. Trimming left V 0 bases short and J 4 bases short, with 7 bases between. CDR3 length equals 13 residues. The CDR3 protein is CASSLAPRYEQYF. The DNA for the CDR3 is TGTGCCAGCAGTTTAGCTCCGCGGTACGAGCAGTACTTC.

This clonotype has a handful of counts. V gene TRBV20-1 combines with J gene TRBJ2-7; unclear D gene. Trimming removed 5 bases from V and 4 bases from J, with 15 bases in between. CDR1 is DFQATT and CDR2 is SNEGSKA in the germline V gene (reference sequence). The CDR3 loop spans 13 amino acids. The CDR3: CSADALAAYEQYF. The CDR3 bases are TGCAGTGCTGACGCTCTGGCCGCATACGAGCAGTACTTC.

The chain joins TRBV29-1 to TRBJ2-1; 11 bases line up with TRBD2. CDR1 is SQVTM and CDR2 is ANQGSEA in the germline V gene. J gave up 4 bases and V 6 bases, and 5 bases lay outside the gene matches. The CDR3 is 14 residues long. CDR3 region: CSVSGTSGYNEQFF. The CDR3 nucleotides read TGCAGCGTGAGTGGGACTAGCGGTTACAATGAGCAGTTCTTC.